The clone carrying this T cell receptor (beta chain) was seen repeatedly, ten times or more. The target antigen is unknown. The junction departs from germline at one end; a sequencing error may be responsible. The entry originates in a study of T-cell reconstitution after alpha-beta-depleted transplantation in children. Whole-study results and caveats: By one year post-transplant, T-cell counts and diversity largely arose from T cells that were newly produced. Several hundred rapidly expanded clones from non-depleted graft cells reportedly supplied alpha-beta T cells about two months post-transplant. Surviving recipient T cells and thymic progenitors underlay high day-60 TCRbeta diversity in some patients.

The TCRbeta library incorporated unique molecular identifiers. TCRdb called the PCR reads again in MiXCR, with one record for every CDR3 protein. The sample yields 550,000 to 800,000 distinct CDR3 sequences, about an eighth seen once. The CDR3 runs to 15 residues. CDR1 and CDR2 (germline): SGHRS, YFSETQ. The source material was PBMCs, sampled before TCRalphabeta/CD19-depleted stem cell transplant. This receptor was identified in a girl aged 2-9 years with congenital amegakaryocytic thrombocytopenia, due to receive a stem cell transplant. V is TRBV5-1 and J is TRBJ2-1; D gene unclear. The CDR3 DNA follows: TGCGCCAGCCGCTTGAACTTGGAATTCTACAATGAGCAGTTCTTC. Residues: CASRLNLEFYNEQFF.